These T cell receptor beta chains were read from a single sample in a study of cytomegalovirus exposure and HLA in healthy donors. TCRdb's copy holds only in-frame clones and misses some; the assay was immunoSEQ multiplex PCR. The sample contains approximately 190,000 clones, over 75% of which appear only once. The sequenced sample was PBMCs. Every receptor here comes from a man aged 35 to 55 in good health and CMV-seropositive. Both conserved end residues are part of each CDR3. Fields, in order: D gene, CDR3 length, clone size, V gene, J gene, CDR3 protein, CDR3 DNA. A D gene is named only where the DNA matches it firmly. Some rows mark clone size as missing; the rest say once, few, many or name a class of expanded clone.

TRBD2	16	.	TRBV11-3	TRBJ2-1	CASSPLGLFGYNEQFF	TGTGCCAGCAGCCCCCTGGGACTATTTGGGTACAATGAGCAGTTCTTC
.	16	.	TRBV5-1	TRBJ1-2	CASSLASSGEGYGYTF	TGCGCCAGCAGCTTGGCCAGTTCAGGGGAGGGCTATGGCTACACCTTC
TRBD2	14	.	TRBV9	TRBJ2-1	CASSGTSFSNEQFF	TGTGCCAGCAGCGGGACTAGCTTTAGCAATGAGCAGTTCTTC
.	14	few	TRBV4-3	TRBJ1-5	CASSQDRRGQPQHF	TGCGCCAGCAGCCAAGATCGACGGGGGCAGCCCCAGCATTTT
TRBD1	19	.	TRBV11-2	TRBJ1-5	CASSSSGEDRGYSNQPQHF	TGTGCCAGCAGCTCCAGTGGTGAAGACAGGGGATATAGCAATCAGCCCCAGCATTTT
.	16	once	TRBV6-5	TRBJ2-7	CASSYGIRAGSVEQYF	TGTGCCAGCAGTTACGGAATCAGGGCCGGGTCTGTCGAGCAGTACTTC
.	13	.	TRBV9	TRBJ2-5	CASSPSWRGEQYF	TGTGCCAGCAGCCCCTCGTGGCGAGGAGAGCAGTACTTC
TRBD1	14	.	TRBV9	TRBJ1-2	CASSVAVGTGGYTF	TGTGCCAGCAGCGTAGCCGTGGGGACAGGAGGCTACACCTTC
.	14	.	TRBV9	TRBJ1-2	CASSVGGPNYGYTF	TGTGCCAGCAGCGTAGGAGGTCCTAACTATGGCTACACCTTC
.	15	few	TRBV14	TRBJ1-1	CASSQVLGRGTEAFF	TGTGCCAGCAGCCAAGTCCTAGGTCGGGGGACTGAAGCTTTCTTT
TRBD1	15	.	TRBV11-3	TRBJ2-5	CASSLGGQNQETQYF	TGTGCCAGCAGCTTAGGGGGACAGAACCAAGAGACCCAGTACTTC
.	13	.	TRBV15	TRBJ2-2	CATSRDRGWELFF	TGTGCCACCAGCAGAGATCGGGGATGGGAGCTGTTTTTT
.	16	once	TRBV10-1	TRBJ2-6	CASSESNGAGANVLTF	TGCGCCAGCAGTGAGTCCAACGGAGCTGGGGCCAACGTCCTGACTTTC
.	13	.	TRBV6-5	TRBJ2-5	CASEGTGVKTQYF	TGTGCCAGCGAAGGGACTGGGGTTAAGACCCAGTACTTC
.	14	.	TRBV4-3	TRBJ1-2	CASSQDRYNYGYTF	TGCGCCAGCAGCCAAGATCGGTATAACTATGGCTACACCTTC